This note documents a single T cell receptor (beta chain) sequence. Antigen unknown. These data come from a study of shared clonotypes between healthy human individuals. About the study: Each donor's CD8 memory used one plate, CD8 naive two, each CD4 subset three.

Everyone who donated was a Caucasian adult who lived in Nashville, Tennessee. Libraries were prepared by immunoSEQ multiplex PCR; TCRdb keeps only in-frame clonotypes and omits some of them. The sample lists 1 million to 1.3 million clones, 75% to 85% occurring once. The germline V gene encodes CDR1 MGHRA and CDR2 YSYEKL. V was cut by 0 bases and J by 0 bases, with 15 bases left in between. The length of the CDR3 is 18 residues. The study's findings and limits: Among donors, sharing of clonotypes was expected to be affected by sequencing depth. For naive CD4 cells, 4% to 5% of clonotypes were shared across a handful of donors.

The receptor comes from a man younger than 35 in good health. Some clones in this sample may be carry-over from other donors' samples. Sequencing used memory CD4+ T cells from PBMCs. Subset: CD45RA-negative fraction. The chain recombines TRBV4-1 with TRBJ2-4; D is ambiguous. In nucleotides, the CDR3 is TGCGCCAGCAGCCAAGAATTGGTCGCATCCATAGCCAAAAACATTCAGTACTTC. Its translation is CASSQELVASIAKNIQYF.